This T cell receptor beta chain appears in the sequencing data of a study of cytomegalovirus exposure and HLA in healthy donors. The V gene's germline CDR1 is MDHEN and CDR2 SYDVKM. This CDR3 contains 14 residues. V was pared by 3 bases and J by 0 bases, with 8 bases between. Regarding this clone: Its specificity is not known.

The donors, nominally healthy at sampling, likely had unrecorded immune exposures. The PCR used 60 Vbeta and 13 Jbeta primers. Sequenced by immunoSEQ multiplex PCR; TCRdb stores in-frame clones only, minus some. In all, the sample yields tens of thousands of clones. Study-level results: In presence/absence analyses, roughly uniform sequencing depth across donors was assumed.

The chain is built from TRBV28 and TRBJ1-1; perhaps TRBD1 as D (5 bases). The sample taken for sequencing was PBMCs. The receptor was derived from a man aged 45 to 65 in good health and CMV-seronegative. CDR3 nucleotide sequence: TGTGCCAGCAGTTTTGACAGACTGAACACTGAAGCTTTCTTT. Its translation is CASSFDRLNTEAFF. The variable domain in full, completed from reference TRBV28 and TRBJ1-1, reads DVKVTQSSRYLVKRTGEKVFLECVQDMDHENMFWYRQDPGLGLRLIYFSYDVKMKEKGDIPEGYSVSREKKERFSLILESASTNQTSMYLCASSFDRLNTEAFFGQGTRLTVV.